This TCR beta chain emerged from a study of patients and donors after allogeneic stem cell transplantation. Each CDR3 protein gets one entry after TCRdb re-called the RT-PCR reads with MiXCR. Among roughly 880,000 distinct CDR3 sequences, about 20% were seen once, and the ten largest hold 6%. The germline V gene has CDR1 GTSNPN and CDR2 SVGIG (reference sequence). The CDR3 length is 11 residues. V dropped 6 bases and J dropped 1 base, with 7 bases sitting between them. The chain carries TRBV30 and TRBJ2-7, with a tentative D call TRBD2 (5 bases). The receptor was derived from a human donor who was either an allogeneic HSCT recipient or a stem cell or donor lymphocyte infusion donor (not recorded which). It is not recorded whose cells these are; they may come from a transplant donor. The sample comprised blood, either unsorted or a sorted T cell fraction (not recorded which). The CDR3 is CACAGSYEQYF. In DNA form, the CDR3 reads TGTGCCTGCGCGGGTTCCTACGAGCAGTACTTC. Variable domain in full (rest from reference TRBV30 and TRBJ2-7): SQTIHQWPATLVQPVGSPLSLECTVEGTSNPNLYWYRQAAGRGLQLLFYSVGIGQISSEVPQNLSASRPQDRQFILSSKKLLLSDSGFYLCACAGSYEQYFGPGTRLTVT.